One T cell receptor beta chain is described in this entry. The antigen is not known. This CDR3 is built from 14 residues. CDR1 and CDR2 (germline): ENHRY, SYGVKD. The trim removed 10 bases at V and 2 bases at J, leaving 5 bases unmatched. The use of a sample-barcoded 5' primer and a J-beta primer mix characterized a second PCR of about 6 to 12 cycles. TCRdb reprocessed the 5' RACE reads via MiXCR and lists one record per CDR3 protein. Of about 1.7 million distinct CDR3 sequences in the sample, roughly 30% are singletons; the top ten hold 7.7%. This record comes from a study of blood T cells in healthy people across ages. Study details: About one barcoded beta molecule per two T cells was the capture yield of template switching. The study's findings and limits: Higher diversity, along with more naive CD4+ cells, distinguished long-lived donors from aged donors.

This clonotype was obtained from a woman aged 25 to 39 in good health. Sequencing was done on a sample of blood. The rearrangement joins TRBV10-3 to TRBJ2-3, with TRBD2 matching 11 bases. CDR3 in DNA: TGTGCCACTCGGACTAGCGGGCCCACAGATACGCAGTATTTT. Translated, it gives CATRTSGPTDTQYF.